The text below deals with one TCR beta chain. Antigen specificity is unknown. The data derive from a study of T cell responses to AZD1222 COVID-19 vaccine. V was trimmed by 4 bases and J by 6 bases, leaving 10 bases between them. The CDR3 loop spans 13 amino acids. CDR1 is LNHDA and CDR2 is SQIVND in the germline V gene (reference sequence). Study-wide points: The donors showed a predominance of white British ancestry and of females, with possible underestimation of clonal diversity. In all cases, repertoires were sampled only after the peak T cell response. Spike as a whole was targeted by vaccine-associated CD4 TCRs, dominant at 160-218 and 743-854.

The assay was immunoSEQ multiplex PCR, and TCRdb's table has in-frame clones only and misses some. The sample carries 90,000 to 100,000 clones, 65% to 85% recorded once. Specimen: peripheral blood, collected 28 days after the second AZD1222 dose. The chain uses TRBV19 and TRBJ2-1; D not certain. The sequence was obtained from an adult who received the AZD1222 COVID-19 vaccine. CDR3 region: CASSTYSINEQFF. The CDR3 DNA sequence: TGTGCCAGTAGTACGTACTCCATCAATGAGCAGTTCTTC.